One and the same sample provided the 5 T cell receptor beta chains below, sequenced in a study of blood T cell repertoires in COVID-19. Sequenced by immunoSEQ multiplex PCR; TCRdb stores in-frame clones only, minus some. Of about 110,000 clones in the sample, around three quarters were seen once. Sequencing input: peripheral blood. The source is a human donor in a cohort sampled during active or convalescent COVID-19.

The genes are TRBV6-5 and TRBJ2-7; weak D call: TRBD2 (6 bases). Germline V lookup: CDR1 MNHEY, CDR2 SVGAGI. V was clipped by 0 bases and J by 2 bases, with 14 bases between them. The CDR3 sequence is 16 residues long. The DNA of the CDR3 is TGTGCCAGCAGTTACTCAGCCTGGCGGGGAACCTACGAGCAGTACTTC. Translating gives CASSYSAWRGTYEQYF.

The genes are TRBV2 and TRBJ1-2; possible D gene TRBD1, 6 bases. V lost 1 base and J 3 bases, leaving 12 bases between the germline ends. This CDR3 contains 15 residues. Germline loops: CDR1 SNHLY, CDR2 FYNNEI. The CDR3 loop reads CASSEVLAGDYGYTF. CDR3 DNA sequence: TGTGCCAGCAGTGAAGTCCTGGCAGGGGACTATGGCTACACCTTC.

The V and J genes are TRBV6-2 or TRBV6-3 and TRBJ2-1, with 12 bases matching TRBD2. This CDR3 comprises 16 residues. Germline values: CDR1 MNHEY, CDR2 SVGEGT. Losses at the gene ends were 5 bases for V and 4 bases for J; bases not matched to a gene: 6. CDR3 sequence reads: CASSRLAGGIYNEQFF. The DNA of the CDR3 is TGTGCCAGCAGTAGGCTAGCGGGAGGGATATACAATGAGCAGTTCTTC.

The chain recombines TRBV2 with TRBJ1-4; D call uncertain. V dropped 4 bases and J dropped 5 bases, with 11 bases sitting between them. The CDR3 is 14 residues long. Germline CDR1 is SNHLY and CDR2 is FYNNEI. The CDR3 loop is CASSVGQTNEKLFF. DNA for the CDR3: TGTGCCAGCAGTGTGGGTCAGACAAATGAAAAACTGTTTTTT.

The rearrangement joins TRBV20-1 to TRBJ2-1; tentative D call: TRBD2 (5 bases). The CDR3 loop spans 16 amino acids. Looked up from germline, CDR1 is DFQATT and CDR2 is SNEGSKA (reference sequence). The V end lost 3 bases, the J end lost 7 bases, and 22 bases lay between the germline ends. DNA for the CDR3: TGCAGTGCTAGTGGAGGTTTTATAGGAGTGTGGAATGAGCAGTTCTTC. Translating gives CSASGGFIGVWNEQFF.